These T cell receptor beta chains were read from a single sample in a study of cytomegalovirus exposure and HLA in healthy donors. Clones were sequenced by immunoSEQ multiplex PCR, and TCRdb holds only the in-frame ones, with some missing. The table lists approximately 150,000 clones, about 76% of them singletons. Sequenced material: PBMCs. The source of these receptors is a woman aged 18 to 35 in good health and CMV-seropositive. Each CDR3 is given with its conserved first and last residue. A D gene is named only where the DNA matches it firmly. Clone size appears in some rows only: once, few, many, or a class for an expanded clone.

NA,TRBJ2-7,TRBD1,TRBV11-1,TGTGCCAGCAGCCTCGGAACAGGGGTAACCTACGAGCAGTACTTC,CASSLGTGVTYEQYF
NA,TRBJ2-7,NA,TRBV5-4,TGTGCCAGCAGCTTGGCAGGGGACGTCTCCTACGAGCAGTACTTC,CASSLAGDVSYEQYF
NA,TRBJ1-3,NA,TRBV10-3,TGTGCCATCAGAGCGACAGCCCTCGGATTTGGAAACACCATATATTTT,CAIRATALGFGNTIYF
NA,TRBJ1-2,NA,TRBV5-4,TGTGCCAGCAGCTGGGGGGTTCCTAACTATGGCTACACCTTC,CASSWGVPNYGYTF
NA,TRBJ1-2,NA,TRBV5-1,TGCGCCAGCAGCTTGGACAGAGCTAACTATGGCTACACCTTC,CASSLDRANYGYTF
NA,TRBJ2-3,TRBD2,TRBV19,TGTGCCAGTAGTATAGATTCTGCGGGGGGGACAGATACGCAGTATTTT,CASSIDSAGGTDTQYF
NA,TRBJ1-1,NA,TRBV6-1,TGTGCCAGTGGACAGCTGAACACTGAAGCTTTCTTT,CASGQLNTEAFF
NA,TRBJ2-3,TRBD2,TRBV4-2,TGTGCCAGCAGCCAAGGGGTCGGGGGGGGCACAGATACGCAGTATTTT,CASSQGVGGGTDTQYF
NA,TRBJ2-1,TRBD1,TRBV5-4,TGTGCCAGCAGCCCGTGGACAGGGGGCTCCTACAATGAGCAGTTCTTC,CASSPWTGGSYNEQFF
once,TRBJ1-1,NA,TRBV2,TGTGCCAGCCAGGAAATGAACACTGAAGCTTTCTTT,CASQEMNTEAFF
NA,TRBJ2-5,TRBD1,TRBV7-2,TGTGCCAGCAGCTTGCCCGGGACAGGGGACGAGACCCAGTACTTC,CASSLPGTGDETQYF
NA,TRBJ1-5,TRBD1,TRBV7-2,TGTGCCAGCAGCTACGGACAGGGGGACAATCAGCCCCAGCATTTT,CASSYGQGDNQPQHF
NA,TRBJ1-4,NA,TRBV4-1,TGCGCCAGCAGCCCCCTTAATCTCCTCGTTACAACTAATGAAAAACTGTTTTTT,CASSPLNLLVTTNEKLFF
once,TRBJ2-7,NA,TRBV29-1,TGCAGCGTTGTAGGGGATGACACGTCCTACGAGCAGTACTTC,CSVVGDDTSYEQYF
once,TRBJ1-5,NA,TRBV19,TGTGCCAGTAGCTTAGAGGGCGGCAATCAGCCCCAGCATTTT,CASSLEGGNQPQHF
few,TRBJ1-3,NA,TRBV28,TGTGCCAGCAGTTTTGTTCAGGGGAGTGACACCATATATTTT,CASSFVQGSDTIYF
NA,TRBJ2-2,TRBD1,TRBV5-1,TGCGCCAGCAGCGCGAGGACAGGGAACACCGGGGAGCTGTTTTTT,CASSARTGNTGELFF
few,TRBJ1-5,NA,TRBV19,TGTGCCAGTAGCACCTACAGACCAGGGATAAATCAGCCCCAGCATTTT,CASSTYRPGINQPQHF
NA,TRBJ2-2,NA,TRBV7-3,TGTGCCAGCAGCTTATTCGGTGGGCAGGGCGGGGAGCTGTTTTTT,CASSLFGGQGGELFF
NA,TRBJ1-5,NA,TRBV19,TGTGCCAGTAGTATCGCCGTCGGAGAGAGCAATCAGCCCCAGCATTTT,CASSIAVGESNQPQHF
NA,TRBJ2-7,NA,TRBV4-3,TGCGCCAGCAGCCAAGCCACAGGGCTGACCTACGAGCAGTACTTC,CASSQATGLTYEQYF
few,TRBJ1-2,NA,TRBV18,TGTGCCAGCTCCCCAGAACAGAACTATGGCTACACCTTC,CASSPEQNYGYTF
few,TRBJ2-7,TRBD2,TRBV4-2,TGTGCCAGCAGCCAAGACCTGGGTTCGGGGAGGGCCGAGCAGTACTTC,CASSQDLGSGRAEQYF
few,TRBJ1-2,NA,TRBV6-5,TGTGCCAGCGGCCCAGGCACCTTC,CASGPGTF
few,TRBJ1-4,NA,TRBV27,TGTGCCAGCAGTTTTGGAGGGGCAAATGAAAAACTGTTTTTT,CASSFGGANEKLFF
NA,TRBJ2-5,TRBD2,TRBV15,TGTGCCACCAGCAGGGCTAGCGGGGGGGGAGAGACCCAGTACTTC,CATSRASGGGETQYF
NA,TRBJ1-6,NA,TRBV4-2,TGTGCCAGCAGCCAAGATTTAAGTACTTCCTATAATTCACCCCTCCACTTT,CASSQDLSTSYNSPLHF
NA,TRBJ1-1,NA,TRBV6-5,TGTGCCAGCAGTTACTACCCACAGGGTAACACTGAAGCTTTCTTT,CASSYYPQGNTEAFF
NA,TRBJ2-7,TRBD2,TRBV27,TGTGCCAGCAGTTTGGGGCGGGGGGTCTCCTACGAGCAGTACTTC,CASSLGRGVSYEQYF
NA,TRBJ2-5,TRBD2,TRBV29-1,TGCAGCGGCCTAGCGGGGGGTAGGGAGACCCAGTACTTC,CSGLAGGRETQYF
NA,TRBJ2-3,TRBD2,TRBV7-2,TGTGCCAGCAGCCCCGGAGCGGGGGGCACAGATACGCAGTATTTT,CASSPGAGGTDTQYF
once,TRBJ2-5,TRBD1,TRBV5-6,TGTGCCAGCAGCTCTACGGGACAGGGGACAGAGACCCAGTACTTC,CASSSTGQGTETQYF
once,TRBJ2-3,TRBD1,TRBV7-3,TGTGCCAGCAGCCTAATGGGACAGTTCGACGCAGATACGCAGTATTTT,CASSLMGQFDADTQYF
few,TRBJ2-3,NA,TRBV6-5,TGTGCCAGCAGTACGCCGGGGGGCACAGATACGCAGTATTTT,CASSTPGGTDTQYF
NA,TRBJ2-3,NA,TRBV4-2,TGTGCCAGCAGCCAAGCTACTGCCCAGAGCGGCACAGATACGCAGTATTTT,CASSQATAQSGTDTQYF